The rows below give T cell receptor beta chains drawn from one sample of a study of cytomegalovirus exposure and HLA in healthy donors. Sequencing used immunoSEQ multiplex PCR; TCRdb keeps in-frame clones, though not all of them. Of 150,000 to 200,000 clones listed, approximately 81% are singletons. Input material: PBMCs. These receptors were taken from a boy aged 2 to 10 in good health and CMV-seronegative. Both conserved end residues are part of each CDR3. The order of the fields is CDR3 DNA, CDR3 protein, clone size, V gene, D gene, J gene. D genes are given only for firm matches. Rows give clone size only sometimes, using once, few, many, or a class for an expanded clone.

CDR3 DNA: TGTGCCTGGAGAGTCAGGGGACAATCCCAAGAGACCCAGTACTTC
CDR3 protein: CAWRVRGQSQETQYF
clone size: NA
V gene: TRBV30
D gene: NA
J gene: TRBJ2-5

CDR3 DNA: TGTGCCAGCAGCATATCCGGGACAGGCCGCTACGAGCAGTACTTC
CDR3 protein: CASSISGTGRYEQYF
clone size: NA
V gene: TRBV5-4
D gene: TRBD1
J gene: TRBJ2-7

CDR3 DNA: TGCAGCGTTGCTTACTCGGGCACTGAAGCTTTCTTT
CDR3 protein: CSVAYSGTEAFF
clone size: NA
V gene: TRBV29-1
D gene: NA
J gene: TRBJ1-1

CDR3 DNA: TGTGCCAGCAGTTACGGGACAGGGGGAGATCGGCCCCAGCATTTT
CDR3 protein: CASSYGTGGDRPQHF
clone size: NA
V gene: TRBV6-6
D gene: TRBD1
J gene: TRBJ1-5

CDR3 DNA: TGTGCCAGCAGCCCCCTGGCGGGAGGGCCTCGGGCCACCGGGGAGCTGTTTTTT
CDR3 protein: CASSPLAGGPRATGELFF
clone size: NA
V gene: TRBV7-2
D gene: TRBD2
J gene: TRBJ2-2

CDR3 DNA: TGTGCCAGTAGGCTAGCGGGAAGTTTTGAGCAGTTCTTC
CDR3 protein: CASRLAGSFEQFF
clone size: NA
V gene: TRBV19
D gene: TRBD2
J gene: TRBJ2-1

CDR3 DNA: TGCGCCAGCAGCCAAGGACTAGCGGGTACGAATGAGCAGTTCTTC
CDR3 protein: CASSQGLAGTNEQFF
clone size: NA
V gene: TRBV5-1
D gene: TRBD2
J gene: TRBJ2-1

CDR3 DNA: TGTGCCAGCAGGGCCTATGGGACTAGCGGTTCCCATGAGCAGTTCTTC
CDR3 protein: CASRAYGTSGSHEQFF
clone size: NA
V gene: TRBV11-2
D gene: TRBD2
J gene: TRBJ2-1

CDR3 DNA: TGTGCCAGCAGCTTGGCGACTATAGGCCTAGCGGGAGGACAGCAGTACTTC
CDR3 protein: CASSLATIGLAGGQQYF
clone size: NA
V gene: TRBV5-4
D gene: TRBD2
J gene: TRBJ2-7

CDR3 DNA: TGTGCTAGTGTCAAGGCGGGAGCTGGCACAGATACGCAGTATTTT
CDR3 protein: CASVKAGAGTDTQYF
clone size: NA
V gene: TRBV12-5
D gene: TRBD2
J gene: TRBJ2-3

CDR3 DNA: TGTGCCAGCAGTCGACTAGCGGGAGGGAGAACCGGGGAGCTGTTTTTT
CDR3 protein: CASSRLAGGRTGELFF
clone size: NA
V gene: TRBV27
D gene: TRBD2
J gene: TRBJ2-2

CDR3 DNA: TGTGCCAGCAGTTACTGGCCCCGGAACACTGAAGCTTTCTTT
CDR3 protein: CASSYWPRNTEAFF
clone size: NA
V gene: TRBV6-6
D gene: NA
J gene: TRBJ1-1

CDR3 DNA: TGTGCCAGCAGCCCTAATCCCGAGACAGAAATCAACTACGAGCAGTACTTC
CDR3 protein: CASSPNPETEINYEQYF
clone size: NA
V gene: TRBV13
D gene: NA
J gene: TRBJ2-7

CDR3 DNA: TGTGCCAGCCGGGGGACAGGGGGCTACGAGCAGTACTTC
CDR3 protein: CASRGTGGYEQYF
clone size: NA
V gene: TRBV6-1
D gene: TRBD1
J gene: TRBJ2-7

CDR3 DNA: TGTGCCAGCAGCTTGGCCCCCGGGACAGGGGGGTGGGAGACCCAGTACTTC
CDR3 protein: CASSLAPGTGGWETQYF
clone size: NA
V gene: TRBV5-5
D gene: TRBD1
J gene: TRBJ2-5

CDR3 DNA: TGTGCCAGCAGCAAAGCGGGGGGAAGCGAAGCTTTCTTT
CDR3 protein: CASSKAGGSEAFF
clone size: NA
V gene: TRBV21-1
D gene: NA
J gene: TRBJ1-1

CDR3 DNA: TGTGCCAGCAGTGAAACAGGGCTCTATGGCTACACCTTC
CDR3 protein: CASSETGLYGYTF
clone size: once
V gene: TRBV6-1
D gene: NA
J gene: TRBJ1-2

CDR3 DNA: TGTGCCAGCAGTCCAGGCGATTCCTACGAGCAGTACTTC
CDR3 protein: CASSPGDSYEQYF
clone size: NA
V gene: TRBV6-1
D gene: NA
J gene: TRBJ2-7

CDR3 DNA: TGCGCCAGCAGCTTGGGACTAGCGGGAGTAGATACGCAGTATTTT
CDR3 protein: CASSLGLAGVDTQYF
clone size: NA
V gene: TRBV5-1
D gene: TRBD2
J gene: TRBJ2-3

CDR3 DNA: TGCGCCAGCAGCCATGGATCCCCGACAGGGTTGTACGAGCAGTACTTC
CDR3 protein: CASSHGSPTGLYEQYF
clone size: NA
V gene: TRBV5-1
D gene: TRBD1
J gene: TRBJ2-7

CDR3 DNA: TGTGCCAGCAGCCTCGATGCGACAGTGTGGGAAGCTTTCTTT
CDR3 protein: CASSLDATVWEAFF
clone size: NA
V gene: TRBV14
D gene: NA
J gene: TRBJ1-1

CDR3 DNA: TGTGCCAGTAGTATCTGGGGGGGCTTGGATGCTGAAGCTTTCTTT
CDR3 protein: CASSIWGGLDAEAFF
clone size: NA
V gene: TRBV19
D gene: NA
J gene: TRBJ1-1

CDR3 DNA: TGTGCCAGCAGCTTAATCGGTGGGACTAGCGGCCTAAGCTCCTACAATGAGCAGTTCTTC
CDR3 protein: CASSLIGGTSGLSSYNEQFF
clone size: NA
V gene: TRBV13
D gene: TRBD2
J gene: TRBJ2-1

CDR3 DNA: TGTGCCAGCAGTGGGCGCCGGGACAGCCGGCATGAAGCTTTCTTT
CDR3 protein: CASSGRRDSRHEAFF
clone size: few
V gene: TRBV25-1
D gene: TRBD1
J gene: TRBJ1-1

CDR3 DNA: TGTGCCAGCAGTCGGACAGTCGCTCAGCCCCAGCATTTT
CDR3 protein: CASSRTVAQPQHF
clone size: NA
V gene: TRBV27
D gene: NA
J gene: TRBJ1-5

CDR3 DNA: TGTGCCAGCAGCCCCTCCCCTTCCTACAATGAGCAGTTCTTC
CDR3 protein: CASSPSPSYNEQFF
clone size: once
V gene: TRBV27
D gene: NA
J gene: TRBJ2-1

CDR3 DNA: TGTGCCAGCAGCTTAGCCTTGGGACAGGACTATGGCTACACCTTC
CDR3 protein: CASSLALGQDYGYTF
clone size: NA
V gene: TRBV7-9
D gene: TRBD1
J gene: TRBJ1-2

CDR3 DNA: TGTGCCAGCAGGGGGCGATCAGAAAACATTCAGTACTTC
CDR3 protein: CASRGRSENIQYF
clone size: NA
V gene: TRBV6-1
D gene: NA
J gene: TRBJ2-4

CDR3 DNA: TGTGCCAGCAGCTTAGGAAGGGTAGCGGGAGGCGGCACAGATACGCAGTATTTT
CDR3 protein: CASSLGRVAGGGTDTQYF
clone size: NA
V gene: TRBV7-8
D gene: TRBD2
J gene: TRBJ2-3

CDR3 DNA: TGTGCCAGCAGTGAAGAGGGATGGGGACTGCCCCAGCATTTT
CDR3 protein: CASSEEGWGLPQHF
clone size: NA
V gene: TRBV6-1
D gene: NA
J gene: TRBJ1-5

CDR3 DNA: TGTGCCAGCAGCCCCCGGGACTATTCAGATACGCAGTATTTT
CDR3 protein: CASSPRDYSDTQYF
clone size: NA
V gene: TRBV11-3
D gene: TRBD2
J gene: TRBJ2-3

CDR3 DNA: TGTGCCAGCAGCGGGACTAGCGCAACTAGGGGCTACGAGCAGTACTTC
CDR3 protein: CASSGTSATRGYEQYF
clone size: NA
V gene: TRBV5-6
D gene: TRBD2
J gene: TRBJ2-7

CDR3 DNA: TGTGCCAGCAGCTTTCAGACAGGGCAGACCCAGTACTTC
CDR3 protein: CASSFQTGQTQYF
clone size: NA
V gene: TRBV28
D gene: TRBD1
J gene: TRBJ2-5